This is a list of T cell receptor beta chains from one sample in a study of technical replicates of blood from four donors. Method: immunoSEQ multiplex PCR; TCRdb's copy keeps in-frame clones and lacks some. Here the sample spans tens of thousands of clones, 90% to 95% being singletons. Sequenced: PBMCs. The receptor set was obtained from a human donor in good health. Some clones in this sample may be carry-over from other donors' samples. Both conserved end residues are part of each CDR3. The D gene is left open where the match is weak. A row's size may be missing; if present it is once, few, many or a size class.

v_call,clone_size,d_call,j_call,cdr3_length,cdr3_aa,cdr3_nt
TRBV4-3,.,.,TRBJ1-2,15,CASSHPGQGLGGYTF,TGCGCCAGCAGCCATCCGGGGCAGGGGCTCGGTGGCTACACCTTC
TRBV6-1,.,.,TRBJ2-6,15,CASSATDSGANVLTF,TGTGCCAGCAGTGCGACAGACTCTGGGGCCAACGTCCTGACTTTC
TRBV30,.,TRBD2,TRBJ2-1,13,CAWSWTSSNEQFF,TGTGCCTGGAGCTGGACTAGCAGCAATGAGCAGTTCTTC
TRBV6-5,.,.,TRBJ1-1,14,CASRAGHMNTEAFF,TGTGCCAGCAGAGCGGGACACATGAACACTGAAGCTTTCTTT
TRBV2,.,.,TRBJ2-1,15,CASSENRRGYNEQFF,TGTGCCAGCAGTGAGAATAGGAGGGGATACAATGAGCAGTTCTTC
TRBV6-1,.,.,TRBJ2-3,15,CASSDGSGRTDTQYF,TGTGCCAGCAGTGATGGATCGGGGAGGACAGATACGCAGTATTTT
TRBV4-3,.,.,TRBJ2-7,13,CASSLRVGDEQYF,TGCGCCAGCAGCCTAAGGGTAGGGGACGAGCAGTACTTC
TRBV5-4,once,.,TRBJ1-1,12,CASSADSTEAFF,TGTGCCAGCAGCGCCGACAGTACTGAAGCTTTCTTT
TRBV6-5,.,TRBD1,TRBJ1-3,13,CASSPRQGRSIYF,TGTGCCAGCAGCCCTAGACAGGGAAGATCCATATATTTT
TRBV29-1,.,TRBD1,TRBJ1-1,15,CSVEGGGRGNTEAFF,TGCAGCGTTGAAGGAGGGGGCAGGGGAAACACTGAAGCTTTCTTT
TRBV25-1,.,TRBD1,TRBJ1-2,16,CASSGQGAPRGYGYTF,TGTGCCAGCAGTGGACAGGGGGCCCCCCGCGGGTATGGCTACACCTTC
TRBV5-4,.,.,TRBJ2-2,19,CASSASPAAGLGDTGELFF,TGTGCCAGCAGCGCTTCGCCCGCCGCAGGGTTAGGTGACACCGGGGAGCTGTTTTTT
TRBV6-6,.,TRBD1,TRBJ2-2,13,CASSQGATGELFF,TGTGCCAGCAGTCAGGGGGCCACCGGGGAGCTGTTTTTT
TRBV7-6,.,.,TRBJ1-3,16,CASSLLGQSSGNTIYF,TGTGCCAGCAGCTTACTGGGGCAATCTTCTGGAAACACCATATATTTT
TRBV29-1,.,TRBD1,TRBJ1-5,13,CSVKQGGNQPQHF,TGCAGCGTTAAACAGGGGGGCAATCAGCCCCAGCATTTT
TRBV30,.,.,TRBJ2-3,11,CAWSVGDTQYF,TGTGCCTGGAGTGTCGGAGATACGCAGTATTTT
TRBV4-3,.,.,TRBJ2-7,15,CASSQDLTALYEQYF,TGCGCCAGCAGCCAAGATTTAACAGCCTTGTACGAGCAGTACTTC
TRBV5-1,.,TRBD2,TRBJ2-7,16,CASSSEGGGGTREQYF,TGCGCCAGCAGCTCGGAAGGCGGGGGGGGAACCCGCGAGCAGTACTTC
TRBV23-1,.,.,TRBJ2-4,18,CASSQVGGGRWTKNIQYF,TGCGCCAGCAGTCAAGTTGGGGGGGGCCGGTGGACCAAAAACATTCAGTACTTC
TRBV7-8,.,TRBD1,TRBJ1-6,15,CASSSRTGLASPLHF,TGTGCCAGCAGCTCCCGGACAGGGCTGGCTTCACCCCTCCACTTT
TRBV14,.,.,TRBJ2-4,16,CASSQTRVLAKNIQYF,TGTGCCAGCAGCCAGACCAGGGTGCTAGCCAAAAACATTCAGTACTTC
TRBV7-3,.,TRBD2,TRBJ2-3,15,CASSSISGSADTQYF,TGTGCCAGCAGCTCCATTAGCGGGAGCGCAGATACGCAGTATTTT
TRBV5-4,.,.,TRBJ1-1,14,CASSIDGRGRGAFF,TGTGCCAGCAGCATCGACGGGAGAGGACGTGGAGCTTTCTTT
TRBV29-1,.,TRBD1,TRBJ2-1,15,CSVEDFRDSNNEQFF,TGCAGCGTTGAAGATTTTCGGGACAGCAACAATGAGCAGTTCTTC